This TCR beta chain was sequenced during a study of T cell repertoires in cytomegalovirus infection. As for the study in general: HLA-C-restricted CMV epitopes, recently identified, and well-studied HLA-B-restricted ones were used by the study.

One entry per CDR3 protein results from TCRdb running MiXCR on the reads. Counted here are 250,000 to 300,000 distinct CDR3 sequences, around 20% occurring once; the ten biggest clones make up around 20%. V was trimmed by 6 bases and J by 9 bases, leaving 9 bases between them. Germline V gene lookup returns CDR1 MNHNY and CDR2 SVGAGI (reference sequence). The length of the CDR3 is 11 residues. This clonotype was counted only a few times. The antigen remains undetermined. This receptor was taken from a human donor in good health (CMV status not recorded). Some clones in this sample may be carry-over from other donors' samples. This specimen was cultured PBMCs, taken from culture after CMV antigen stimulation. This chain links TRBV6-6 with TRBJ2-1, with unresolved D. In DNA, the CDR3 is TGTGCCAGCAGCCACGTGCGTGAGCAGTTCTTC. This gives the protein CASSHVREQFF.